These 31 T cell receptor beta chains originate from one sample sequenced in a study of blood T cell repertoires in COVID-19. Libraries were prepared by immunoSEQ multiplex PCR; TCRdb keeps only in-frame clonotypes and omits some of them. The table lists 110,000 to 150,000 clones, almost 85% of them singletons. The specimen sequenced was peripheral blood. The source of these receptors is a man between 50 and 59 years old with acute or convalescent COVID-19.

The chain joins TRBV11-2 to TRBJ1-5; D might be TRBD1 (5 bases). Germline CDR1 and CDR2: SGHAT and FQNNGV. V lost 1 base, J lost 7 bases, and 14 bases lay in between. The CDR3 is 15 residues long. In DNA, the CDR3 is TGTGCCAGCAGCTTAGCTGGGGGGTGGAGACAGCCCCAGCATTTT. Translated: CASSLAGGWRQPQHF.

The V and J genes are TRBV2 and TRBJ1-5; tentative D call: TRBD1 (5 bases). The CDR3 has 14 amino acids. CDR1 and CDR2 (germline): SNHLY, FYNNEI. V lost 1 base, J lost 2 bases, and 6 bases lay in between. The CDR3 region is CASSEVGGNQPQHF. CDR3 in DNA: TGTGCCAGCAGTGAAGTAGGGGGCAATCAGCCCCAGCATTTT.

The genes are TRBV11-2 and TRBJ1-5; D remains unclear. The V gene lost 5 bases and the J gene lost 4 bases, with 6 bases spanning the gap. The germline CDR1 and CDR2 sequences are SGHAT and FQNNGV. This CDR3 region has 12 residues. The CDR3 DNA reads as TGTGCCAGCAGCAAAGAGAATCAGCCCCAGCATTTT. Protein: CASSKENQPQHF.

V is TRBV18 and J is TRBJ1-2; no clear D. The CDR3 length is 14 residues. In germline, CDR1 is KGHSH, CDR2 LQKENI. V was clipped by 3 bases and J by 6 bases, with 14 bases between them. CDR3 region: CASSPVEQHNGYTF. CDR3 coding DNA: TGTGCCAGCTCACCGGTGGAACAGCACAATGGCTACACCTTC.

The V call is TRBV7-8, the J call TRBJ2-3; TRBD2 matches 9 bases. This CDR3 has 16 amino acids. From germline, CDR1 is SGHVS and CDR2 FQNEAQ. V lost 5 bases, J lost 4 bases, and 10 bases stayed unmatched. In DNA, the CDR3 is TGTGCCAGCAGCCAGATAGCGGGAGCGGGGGCAGATACGCAGTATTTT. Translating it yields CASSQIAGAGADTQYF.

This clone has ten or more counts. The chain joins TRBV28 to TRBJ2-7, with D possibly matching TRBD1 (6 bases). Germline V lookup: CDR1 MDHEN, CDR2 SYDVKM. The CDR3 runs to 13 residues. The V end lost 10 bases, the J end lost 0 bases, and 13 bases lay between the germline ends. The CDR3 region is CATSTGNSYEQYF. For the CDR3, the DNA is TGTGCCACCTCAACAGGGAACTCCTACGAGCAGTACTTC.

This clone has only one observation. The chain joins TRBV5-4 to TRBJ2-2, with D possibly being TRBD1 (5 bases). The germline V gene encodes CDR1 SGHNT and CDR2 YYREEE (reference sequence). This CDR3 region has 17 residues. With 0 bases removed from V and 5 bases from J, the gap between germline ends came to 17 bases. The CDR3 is CASSLGSAGLVTGELFF. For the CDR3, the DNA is TGTGCCAGCAGCTTGGGTAGTGCAGGGTTGGTTACCGGGGAGCTGTTTTTT.

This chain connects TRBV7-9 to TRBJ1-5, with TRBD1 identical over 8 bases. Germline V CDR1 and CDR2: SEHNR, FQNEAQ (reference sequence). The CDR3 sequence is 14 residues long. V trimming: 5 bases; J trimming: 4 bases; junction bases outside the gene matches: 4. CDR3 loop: CASSRGQANQPQHF. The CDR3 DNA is TGTGCCAGCAGCCGGGGACAGGCAAATCAGCCCCAGCATTTT.

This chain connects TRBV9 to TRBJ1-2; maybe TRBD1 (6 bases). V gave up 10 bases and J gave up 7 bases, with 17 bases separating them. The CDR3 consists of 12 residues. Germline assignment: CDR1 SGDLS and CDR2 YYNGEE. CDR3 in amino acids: CAGGDRLRGYTF. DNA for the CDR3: TGTGCCGGGGGCGATCGATTGCGTGGCTACACCTTC.

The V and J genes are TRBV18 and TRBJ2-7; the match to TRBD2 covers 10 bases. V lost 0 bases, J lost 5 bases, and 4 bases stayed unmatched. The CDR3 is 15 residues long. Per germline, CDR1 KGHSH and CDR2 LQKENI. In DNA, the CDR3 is TGTGCCAGCTCACCACCTTTGCTAGCGGGAGACGAGCAGTACTTC. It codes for CASSPPLLAGDEQYF. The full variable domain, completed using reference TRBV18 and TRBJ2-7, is NAGVMQNPRHLVRRRGQEARLRCSPMKGHSHVYWYRQLPEEGLKFMVYLQKENIIDESGMPKERFSAEFPKEGPSILRIQQVVRGDSAAYFCASSPPLLAGDEQYFGPGTRLTVT.

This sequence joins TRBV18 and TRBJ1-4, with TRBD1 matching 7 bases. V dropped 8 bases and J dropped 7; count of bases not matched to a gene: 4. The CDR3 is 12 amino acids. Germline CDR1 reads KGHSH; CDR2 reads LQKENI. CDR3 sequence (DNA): TGTGCCAGCCGGGACAGCGGTGAAAAACTGTTTTTT. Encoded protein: CASRDSGEKLFF.

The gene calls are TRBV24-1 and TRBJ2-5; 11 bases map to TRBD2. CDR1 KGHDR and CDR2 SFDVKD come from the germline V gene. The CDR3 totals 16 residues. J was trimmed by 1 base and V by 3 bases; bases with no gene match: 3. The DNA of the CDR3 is TGTGCCACCAGTGATACTAGCGGGAGCCCCCAAGAGACCCAGTACTTC. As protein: CATSDTSGSPQETQYF.

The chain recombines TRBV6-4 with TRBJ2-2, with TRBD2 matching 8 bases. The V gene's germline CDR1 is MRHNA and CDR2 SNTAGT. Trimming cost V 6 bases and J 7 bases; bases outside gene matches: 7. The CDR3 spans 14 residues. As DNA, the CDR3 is TGTGCCAGCAGAGTTTTTAGCGGGATCGGGGAGCTGTTTTTT. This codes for CASRVFSGIGELFF.

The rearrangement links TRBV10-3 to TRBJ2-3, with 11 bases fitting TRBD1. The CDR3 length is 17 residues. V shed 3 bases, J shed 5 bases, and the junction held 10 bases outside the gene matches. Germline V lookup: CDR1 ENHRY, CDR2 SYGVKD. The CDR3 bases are TGTGCCATCAGTGACCACCCGGGACAGGGGGTAGGAGATACGCAGTATTTT. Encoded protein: CAISDHPGQGVGDTQYF.

CDR3 DNA: TGTGCCAGCAGCCCCGGGACTAGCGGGGTTTTTGAGCAGTTCTTC. Translation: CASSPGTSGVFEQFF. This sequence joins TRBV5-4 and TRBJ2-1; 13 positions agree with TRBD2. The CDR3 is 15 amino acids. Germline loops: CDR1 SGHNT, CDR2 YYREEE (reference sequence). Trimming took 4 bases from V and 9 from J; bases not matched to a gene: 7.

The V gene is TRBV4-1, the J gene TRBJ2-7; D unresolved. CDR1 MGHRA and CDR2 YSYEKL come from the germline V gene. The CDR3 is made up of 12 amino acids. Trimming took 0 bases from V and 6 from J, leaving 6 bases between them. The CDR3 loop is CASSQDYSEQYF. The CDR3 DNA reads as TGCGCCAGCAGCCAAGACTACTCCGAGCAGTACTTC.

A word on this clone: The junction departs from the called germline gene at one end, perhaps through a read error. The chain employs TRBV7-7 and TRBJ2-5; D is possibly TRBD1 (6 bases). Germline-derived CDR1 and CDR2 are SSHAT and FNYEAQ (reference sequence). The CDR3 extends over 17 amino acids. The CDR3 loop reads CASSLAPSGTLQETQYF. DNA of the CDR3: TGTGCTAGCAGCTTAGCGCCGTCGGGGACACTCCAAGAGACCCAGTACTTC.

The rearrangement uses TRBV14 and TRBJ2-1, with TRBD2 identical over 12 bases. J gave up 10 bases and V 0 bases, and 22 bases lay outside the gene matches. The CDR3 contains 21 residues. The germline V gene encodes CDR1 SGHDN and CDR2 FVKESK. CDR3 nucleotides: TGTGCCAGCAGCCAAGATCTACAGCTACCTACTAGCGGGAGGCATCCTTCCGAGCAGTTCTTC. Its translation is CASSQDLQLPTSGRHPSEQFF.

The CDR3 spells CASSYHPQASNQPQHF. The CDR3 DNA sequence: TGTGCCAGCAGTTACCACCCCCAAGCCAGCAATCAGCCCCAGCATTTT. The genes are TRBV6-6 and TRBJ1-5; D remains unclear. CDR1 is MNHNY, CDR2 SVGAGI, per germline (reference sequence). The CDR3 contains 16 residues. The V gene lost 2 bases and the J gene lost 1 base, with 12 bases spanning the gap.

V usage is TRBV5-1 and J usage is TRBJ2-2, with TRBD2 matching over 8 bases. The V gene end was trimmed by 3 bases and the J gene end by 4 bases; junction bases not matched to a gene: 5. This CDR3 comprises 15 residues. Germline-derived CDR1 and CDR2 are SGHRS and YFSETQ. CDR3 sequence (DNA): TGCGCCAGCAGCTGGGCGGGAGGAGGCACCGGGGAGCTGTTTTTT. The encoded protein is CASSWAGGGTGELFF.

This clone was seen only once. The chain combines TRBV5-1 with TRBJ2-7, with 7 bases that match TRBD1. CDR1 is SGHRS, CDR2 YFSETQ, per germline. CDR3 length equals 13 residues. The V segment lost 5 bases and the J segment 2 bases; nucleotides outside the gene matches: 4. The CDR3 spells CASRPGQTYEQYF. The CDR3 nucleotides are TGCGCCAGCAGGCCGGGACAGACCTACGAGCAGTACTTC.

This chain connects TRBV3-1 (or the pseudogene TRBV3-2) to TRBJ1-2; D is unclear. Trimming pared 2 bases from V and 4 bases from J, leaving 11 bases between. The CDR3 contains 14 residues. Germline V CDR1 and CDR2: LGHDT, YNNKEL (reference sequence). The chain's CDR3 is CASSQQRSVYGYTF. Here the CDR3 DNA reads TGTGCCAGCAGCCAACAACGGTCCGTCTATGGCTACACCTTC.

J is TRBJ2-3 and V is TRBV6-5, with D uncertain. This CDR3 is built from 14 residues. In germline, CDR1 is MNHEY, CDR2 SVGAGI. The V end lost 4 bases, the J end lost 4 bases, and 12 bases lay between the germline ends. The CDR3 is CASSSPFGSDTQYF. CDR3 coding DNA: TGTGCCAGCAGTTCCCCCTTTGGCTCAGATACGCAGTATTTT.

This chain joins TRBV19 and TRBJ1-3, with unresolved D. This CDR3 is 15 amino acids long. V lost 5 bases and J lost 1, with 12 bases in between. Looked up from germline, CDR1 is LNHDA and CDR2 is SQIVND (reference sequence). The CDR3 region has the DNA TGTGCCAGTAGTGCTGTAACGGGTTCTGGAAACACCATATATTTT. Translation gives CASSAVTGSGNTIYF.

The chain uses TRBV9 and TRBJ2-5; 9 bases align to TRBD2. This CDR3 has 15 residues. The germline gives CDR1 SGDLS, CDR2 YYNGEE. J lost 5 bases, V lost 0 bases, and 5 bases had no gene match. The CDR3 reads CASSVATTSGETQYF. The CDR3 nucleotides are TGTGCCAGCAGCGTAGCGACGACTAGCGGTGAGACCCAGTACTTC.

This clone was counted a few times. CDR3 residues: CASSLTGFTEAFF. Here the CDR3 DNA reads TGTGCCAGCAGTCTAACAGGGTTCACTGAAGCTTTCTTT. The V and J genes are TRBV28 and TRBJ1-1; D is possibly TRBD1 (6 bases). V was pared by 5 bases and J by 4 bases, with 11 bases between. The germline V gene has CDR1 MDHEN and CDR2 SYDVKM. The length of the CDR3 is 13 residues.

The CDR3 region is CASSVTQLPDRGHRTNEKLFF. In DNA form, the CDR3 reads TGTGCCAGCAGTGTTACCCAGCTACCGGACAGGGGGCACCGAACTAATGAAAAACTGTTTTTT. V gene TRBV2 combines with J gene TRBJ1-4; 11 bases fit TRBD1. Germline CDR1 and CDR2: SNHLY and FYNNEI. This CDR3 region has 21 residues. V shed 4 bases, J shed 1 base, and the junction held 17 bases outside the gene matches.

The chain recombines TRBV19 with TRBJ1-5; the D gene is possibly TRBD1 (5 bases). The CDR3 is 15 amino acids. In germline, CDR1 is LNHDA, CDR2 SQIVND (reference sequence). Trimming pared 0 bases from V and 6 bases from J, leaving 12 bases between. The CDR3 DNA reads TGTGCCAGTAGTATAGACGAACCAGGGCGTCAGCCCCAGCATTTT. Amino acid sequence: CASSIDEPGRQPQHF.

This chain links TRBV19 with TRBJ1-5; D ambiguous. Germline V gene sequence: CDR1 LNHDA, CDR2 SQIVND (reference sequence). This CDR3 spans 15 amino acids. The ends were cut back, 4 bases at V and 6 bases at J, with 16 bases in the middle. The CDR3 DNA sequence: TGTGCCAGTAGTAACAACCGGGCCCGGGGTCAGCCCCAGCATTTT. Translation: CASSNNRARGQPQHF.

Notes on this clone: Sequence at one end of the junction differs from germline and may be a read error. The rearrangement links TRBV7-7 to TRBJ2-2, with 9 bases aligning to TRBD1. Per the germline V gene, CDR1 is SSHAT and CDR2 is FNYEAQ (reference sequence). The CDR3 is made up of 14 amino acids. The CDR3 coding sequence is TGTGCTAGCAGCCACGACAGGGGGTCCGGGGAGCTGTTTTTT. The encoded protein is CASSHDRGSGELFF.

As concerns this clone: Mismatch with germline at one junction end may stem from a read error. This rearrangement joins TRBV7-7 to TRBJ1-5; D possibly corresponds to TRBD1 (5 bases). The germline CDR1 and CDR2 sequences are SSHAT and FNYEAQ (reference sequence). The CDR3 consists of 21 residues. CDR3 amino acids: CASSFKCILGPPTYSNQPQHF. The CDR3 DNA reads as TGTGCTAGCAGCTTTAAATGCATTTTGGGGCCTCCCACATATAGCAATCAGCCCCAGCATTTT. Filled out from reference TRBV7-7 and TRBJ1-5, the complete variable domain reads GAGVSQSPRYKVTKRGQDVTLRCDPISSHATLYWYQQALGQGPEFLTYFNYEAQPDKSGLPSDRFSAERPEGSISTLTIQRTEQRDSAMYRCASSFKCILGPPTYSNQPQHFGDGTRLSIL.